The rows below give T cell receptor beta chains drawn from one sample of a study of vaccination effects on CD4 cells after COVID-19. No antigen has been assigned to these receptors. Generated by immunoSEQ multiplex PCR, the TCRdb table keeps only in-frame clones and is missing some. The table has some 17,000 clones, more than 65% seen once. This material consisted of CD4+ T cells from PBMCs cultured with SARS-CoV-2 spike peptides, taken after COVID-19 vaccination. The source of these receptors is a human donor who had a prior SARS-CoV-2 infection. CDR3s include the opening cysteine and the closing phenylalanine or tryptophan. The D gene is left open where the match is weak. Clone size appears in some rows only: once, few, many, or a class for an expanded clone.

>TRBD2|TRBJ2-3|TRBV10-1|NA
CASSDRASGGARFTDTQYF
TGCGCCAGCAGTGACAGGGCTAGCGGGGGGGCACGATTCACAGATACGCAGTATTTT
>NA|TRBJ2-3|TRBV11-3|NA
CASSLEIFGGGTDTQYF
TGTGCCAGCAGCTTAGAGATATTTGGGGGAGGCACAGATACGCAGTATTTT
>NA|TRBJ2-7|TRBV7-2|NA
CASSLGRVPYEQYF
TGTGCCAGCAGCTTAGGCAGGGTCCCCTACGAGCAGTACTTC
>NA|TRBJ2-5|TRBV5-1|NA
CASSFGAGGQETQYF
TGCGCCAGCAGCTTTGGGGCCGGAGGGCAAGAGACCCAGTACTTC
>TRBD2|TRBJ2-2|TRBV27|few
CASSLRSREGTGELFF
TGTGCCAGCAGTTTACGTAGCAGGGAGGGTACCGGGGAGCTGTTTTTT
>TRBD2|TRBJ2-7|TRBV20-1|NA
CSASVAGGQYEQYF
TGCAGTGCTAGTGTAGCGGGGGGGCAGTACGAGCAGTACTTC
>TRBD1|TRBJ2-7|TRBV5-6|NA
CASSQQGSSYEQYF
TGTGCCAGCAGCCAACAGGGGAGCTCCTACGAGCAGTACTTC
>TRBD1|TRBJ2-5|TRBV24-1|once
CATSDWRQGRETQYF
TGTGCCACCAGTGATTGGAGACAGGGAAGAGAGACCCAGTACTTC
>NA|TRBJ1-6|TRBV11-3|once
CASSFNGDNSPLHF
TGTGCCAGCAGCTTTAACGGGGATAATTCACCCCTCCACTTT
>NA|TRBJ2-7|TRBV19|few
CASSGTITYEQYF
TGTGCCAGTAGCGGGACGATAACCTACGAGCAGTACTTC
>TRBD1|TRBJ2-7|TRBV6-1|NA
CASSEGDRNYEQYF
TGTGCCAGCAGTGAGGGGGACAGAAACTACGAGCAGTACTTC
>NA|TRBJ1-6|TRBV27|NA
CASSFPGVSPLHF
TGTGCCAGCAGTTTCCCTGGCGTTTCACCCCTCCACTTT
>TRBD1|TRBJ1-1|TRBV11-2|NA
CASSSRTGANTEAFF
TGTGCCAGCAGTTCCAGGACAGGAGCGAACACTGAAGCTTTCTTT
>NA|TRBJ1-2|TRBV20-1|NA
CSAGLGYTF
TGCAGTGCCGGCCTAGGCTACACCTTC
>NA|TRBJ2-7|TRBV6-6|NA
CASTNYPRSGAYEQYF
TGTGCCAGCACCAACTACCCACGGTCGGGAGCCTACGAGCAGTACTTC
>TRBD2|TRBJ2-3|TRBV27|NA
CASSLRGRVDTQYF
TGTGCCAGCAGTTTACGGGGGAGGGTAGATACGCAGTATTTT
>NA|TRBJ2-3|TRBV24-1|few
CATIFPTTDTQYF
TGTGCCACCATCTTTCCCACCACAGATACGCAGTATTTT
>NA|TRBJ1-6|TRBV7-2|NA
CASSLNLLRGGSPLHF
TGTGCCAGCAGCTTAAATCTACTCAGGGGCGGATCACCCCTCCACTTT
>NA|TRBJ2-7|TRBV5-5|NA
CASSLGGVSYEQYF
TGTGCCAGCAGCTTGGGGGGGGTTTCCTACGAGCAGTACTTC
>TRBD1|TRBJ1-2|TRBV30|NA
CAWTLTGTYGYTF
TGTGCCTGGACCTTGACAGGGACCTATGGCTACACCTTC
>NA|TRBJ2-7|TRBV6-2/TRBV6-3|NA
CASSYSIGHEQYF
TGTGCCAGCAGTTACTCGATTGGTCACGAGCAGTACTTC
>NA|TRBJ1-2|TRBV5-1|NA
CASSLQSGDYGYTF
TGCGCCAGCAGCTTGCAGTCCGGGGACTATGGCTACACCTTC
>TRBD1|TRBJ1-1|TRBV19|NA
CASSRQGFDTEAFF
TGTGCCAGTAGTAGACAGGGTTTTGACACTGAAGCTTTCTTT
>TRBD2|TRBJ2-7|TRBV18|once
CASSPLGLAGGSSYEQYF
TGTGCCAGCTCACCACTTGGACTAGCGGGGGGAAGCTCCTACGAGCAGTACTTC
>TRBD1|TRBJ1-2|TRBV5-1|NA
CASSLVLQGDGYTF
TGCGCCAGCAGCTTGGTCTTACAGGGGGATGGCTACACCTTC
>NA|TRBJ2-3|TRBV5-1|NA
CASSLEAELDTQYF
TGCGCCAGCAGCTTGGAGGCCGAGCTCGATACGCAGTATTTT
>TRBD2|TRBJ2-1|TRBV18|NA
CASSQQNPRLAGDNEQFF
TGTGCCAGCTCCCAACAAAACCCCCGGCTAGCGGGGGACAATGAGCAGTTCTTC
>NA|TRBJ2-5|TRBV2|NA
CASSEGRVQTQYF
TGTGCCAGCAGTGAGGGAAGGGTACAGACCCAGTACTTC
>TRBD2|TRBJ2-1|TRBV5-1|NA
CASSLASGGAYEQFF
TGCGCCAGCAGCTTGGCTAGCGGGGGGGCCTATGAGCAGTTCTTC
>TRBD1|TRBJ2-3|TRBV27|NA
CASSSDRGGDTQYF
TGTGCCAGCAGCAGTGACAGGGGAGGAGATACGCAGTATTTT
>NA|TRBJ2-5|TRBV2|NA
CASSDRTGRETQYF
TGTGCCAGCAGCGACCGTACAGGGCGAGAGACCCAGTACTTC
>TRBD2|TRBJ2-5|TRBV27|NA
CASSGLAGEETQYF
TGTGCCAGCAGCGGACTAGCGGGGGAAGAGACCCAGTACTTC
>NA|TRBJ1-1|TRBV20-1|NA
CSARDLEAFF
TGCAGTGCTAGAGACCTTGAAGCTTTCTTT
>NA|TRBJ2-3|TRBV5-1|once
CASSLEGTDTQYF
TGCGCCAGCAGCTTGGAGGGCACAGATACGCAGTATTTT
>TRBD2|TRBJ2-4|TRBV6-5|NA
CASGRVSKNIQYF
TGTGCCAGCGGGAGGGTCTCCAAAAACATTCAGTACTTC
>TRBD1|TRBJ2-1|TRBV7-9|few
CASSPGQGPLGYNEQFF
TGTGCCAGCAGCCCGGGACAGGGACCCCTTGGGTACAATGAGCAGTTCTTC
>NA|TRBJ1-6|TRBV5-4|few
CASSPGWGDNSPLHF
TGTGCCAGCAGCCCCGGGTGGGGGGATAATTCACCCCTCCACTTT
>TRBD2|TRBJ2-7|TRBV11-3|NA
CASSLTSGSYEQYF
TGTGCCAGCAGCTTGACTAGCGGGAGCTACGAGCAGTACTTC
>NA|TRBJ2-3|TRBV27|NA
CASRYMGGDSTDTQYF
TGTGCCAGCAGATACATGGGGGGTGATAGCACAGATACGCAGTATTTT
>TRBD1|TRBJ1-1|TRBV5-1|NA
CASSFSGTGITEAFF
TGCGCCAGCAGCTTTTCCGGGACAGGGATAACTGAAGCTTTCTTT
>TRBD1|TRBJ1-1|TRBV6-5|NA
CASSYTKDREAFF
TGTGCCAGCAGTTACACTAAGGACAGGGAAGCTTTCTTT
>NA|TRBJ2-7|TRBV24-1|NA
CATNGSYEQYF
TGTGCCACCAACGGCTCCTACGAGCAGTACTTC
>NA|TRBJ2-5|TRBV11-2|NA
CASSSWGGRETQYF
TGTGCCAGCAGCTCCTGGGGGGGGCGAGAGACCCAGTACTTC
>NA|TRBJ1-3|TRBV5-1|NA
CASSLEGGNTIYF
TGCGCCAGCAGCCTCGAAGGGGGAAACACCATATATTTT
>TRBD2|TRBJ2-5|TRBV5-4|NA
CASTRGVAVQETQYF
TGTGCCAGCACCCGGGGGGTAGCGGTACAAGAGACCCAGTACTTC
>NA|TRBJ2-5|TRBV12-2|NA
CASRPETQYF
TGTGCAAGTCGCCCGGAGACCCAGTACTTC